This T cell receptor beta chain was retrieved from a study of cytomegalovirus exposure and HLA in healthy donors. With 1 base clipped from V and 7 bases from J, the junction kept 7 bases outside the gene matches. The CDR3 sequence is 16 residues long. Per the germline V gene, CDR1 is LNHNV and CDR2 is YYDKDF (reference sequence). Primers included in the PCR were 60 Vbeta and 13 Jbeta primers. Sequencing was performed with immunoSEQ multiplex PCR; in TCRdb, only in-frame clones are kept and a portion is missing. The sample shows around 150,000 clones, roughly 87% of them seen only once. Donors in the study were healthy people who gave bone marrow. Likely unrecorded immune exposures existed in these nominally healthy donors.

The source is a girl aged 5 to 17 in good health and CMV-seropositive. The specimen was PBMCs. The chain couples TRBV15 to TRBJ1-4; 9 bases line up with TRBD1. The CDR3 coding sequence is TGTGCCACCAGCAGAGCCGGGACAGGGATCGGTGAAAAACTGTTTTTT. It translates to CATSRAGTGIGEKLFF.